The 10 T cell receptor beta chains given below trace back to one sample, sequenced in a study of cytomegalovirus exposure and HLA in healthy donors. 60 Vbeta and 13 Jbeta primers were used in PCR. Assay: immunoSEQ multiplex PCR; the TCRdb copy retains only in-frame clones and omits some. In the table there are approximately 160,000 clones, roughly 65% of which are singletons. Sequencing input: PBMCs. These receptors were collected from a woman between 18 and 29 years old in good health and CMV-seropositive.

This clone has more than one count but fewer than ten. The chain has TRBV7-9 and TRBJ2-7, with 8 bases lining up with TRBD1. Trimming took 2 bases from V and 5 from J; bases not matched to a gene: 11. This CDR3 has 16 residues. Germline CDR1 and CDR2: SEHNR and FQNEAQ (reference sequence). Here the CDR3 reads CASSLSAWTGKNEQYF. The CDR3 DNA reads TGTGCCAGCAGCTTATCGGCTTGGACAGGGAAGAACGAGCAGTACTTC.

The chain combines TRBV10-3 with TRBJ2-7; the D is unclear. V was trimmed by 0 bases and J by 2 bases, leaving 11 bases between them. Germline V gene sequence: CDR1 ENHRY, CDR2 SYGVKD. The CDR3 is 15 residues long. As DNA, the CDR3 is TGTGCCATCAGTGAGTCGTCAGTTCGTCCCTACGAGCAGTACTTC. Translation: CAISESSVRPYEQYF.

The rearrangement links TRBV10-3 to TRBJ2-7; 9 nucleotides match TRBD2. Unmatched junction bases numbered 4, after V lost 2 bases and J lost 5 bases. This CDR3 comprises 14 residues. Germline V CDR1 and CDR2: ENHRY, SYGVKD. CDR3 DNA: TGTGCCATCAGTGAGCCTAGCGGGAAAGACGAGCAGTACTTC. Amino acid sequence: CAISEPSGKDEQYF.

The V gene is TRBV30, the J gene TRBJ1-6; no clear D. The CDR3 has 14 amino acids. Germline V lookup: CDR1 GTSNPN, CDR2 SVGIG (reference sequence). Trimming pared 3 bases from V and 10 bases from J, leaving 16 bases between. The CDR3: CAWSESRGGSPLHF. The CDR3 DNA is TGTGCCTGGAGCGAGAGTCGAGGAGGGTCACCCCTCCACTTT.

This chain joins TRBV28 and TRBJ1-2, with a possible D match to TRBD1 (6 bases). Trimming removed 7 bases at V and 4 bases at J, with 13 bases between. Per the germline V gene, CDR1 is MDHEN and CDR2 is SYDVKM. The CDR3 has 13 residues. The CDR3 DNA follows: TGTGCCAGCACCCCCACAGGGCTCTATGGCTACACCTTC. Translation: CASTPTGLYGYTF.

The chain is built from TRBV27 and TRBJ1-2; 12 nucleotides match TRBD1. The CDR3 length is 15 residues. Germline V gene lookup returns CDR1 MNHEY and CDR2 SMNVEV (reference sequence). V was clipped by 5 bases and J by 6 bases; unmatched bases: 7. CDR3 nucleotides: TGTGCCAGCAGTCTTCTCGGGACAGGGGGCGATGGCTACACCTTC. This translates into CASSLLGTGGDGYTF.

The chain joins TRBV18 to TRBJ2-7; D is unclear. CDR1 and CDR2 from the germline V gene are KGHSH and LQKENI. This CDR3 has 13 residues. V was pared by 2 bases and J by 1 base, with 6 bases between. The CDR3 reads CASSPSGSYEQYF. DNA of the CDR3: TGTGCCAGCTCACCATCAGGTTCCTACGAGCAGTACTTC. Looking up the rest from reference TRBV18 and TRBJ2-7 gives the full variable domain: NAGVMQNPRHLVRRRGQEARLRCSPMKGHSHVYWYRQLPEEGLKFMVYLQKENIIDESGMPKERFSAEFPKEGPSILRIQQVVRGDSAAYFCASSPSGSYEQYFGPGTRLTVT.

This clone was seen only a few times. The rearrangement links TRBV7-2 to TRBJ2-1; D remains ambiguous. This CDR3 is 14 amino acids long. CDR1 and CDR2 from the germline V gene are SGHTA and FQGNSA. V lost 7 bases and J lost 4, with 14 bases in between. CDR3 DNA: TGTGCCAGCACCGCGGAACCGAGTTACAATGAGCAGTTCTTC. Protein: CASTAEPSYNEQFF.

The CDR3 region is CASSLDSGNQPQHF. The CDR3, as DNA: TGTGCCAGCAGTTTAGACAGCGGGAATCAGCCCCAGCATTTT. The chain links TRBV28 to TRBJ1-5; the D gene is possibly TRBD1 (5 bases). Trimming cost V 2 bases and J 4 bases, with 9 bases left between them. The CDR3 is made up of 14 amino acids. From germline, CDR1 is MDHEN and CDR2 SYDVKM.

The rearrangement links TRBV7-8 to TRBJ2-3; perhaps TRBD2 as D (5 bases). Per germline, CDR1 SGHVS and CDR2 FQNEAQ. The CDR3 is made up of 16 amino acids. Trimming stripped 5 bases from V and 3 bases from J, with 18 bases between. The CDR3: CASSPFSESRTDTQYF. CDR3 DNA: TGTGCCAGCAGCCCCTTTAGCGAATCTCGGACAGATACGCAGTATTTT.